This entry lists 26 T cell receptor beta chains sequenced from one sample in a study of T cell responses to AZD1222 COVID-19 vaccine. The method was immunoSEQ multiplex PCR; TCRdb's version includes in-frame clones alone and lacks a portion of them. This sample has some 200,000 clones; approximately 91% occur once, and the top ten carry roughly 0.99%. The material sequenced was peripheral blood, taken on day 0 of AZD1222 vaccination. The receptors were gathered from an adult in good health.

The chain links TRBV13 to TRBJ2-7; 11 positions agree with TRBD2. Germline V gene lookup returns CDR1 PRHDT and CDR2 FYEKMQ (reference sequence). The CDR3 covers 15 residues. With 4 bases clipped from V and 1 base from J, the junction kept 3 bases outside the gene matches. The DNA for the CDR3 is TGTGCCAGCAGCTCCGGGACTAGCGGTTCCTACGAGCAGTACTTC. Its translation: CASSSGTSGSYEQYF. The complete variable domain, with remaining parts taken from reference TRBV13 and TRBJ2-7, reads AAGVIQSPRHLIKEKRETATLKCYPIPRHDTVYWYQQGPGQDPQFLISFYEKMQSDKGSIPDRFSAQQFSDYHSELNMSSLELGDSALYFCASSSGTSGSYEQYFGPGTRLTVT.

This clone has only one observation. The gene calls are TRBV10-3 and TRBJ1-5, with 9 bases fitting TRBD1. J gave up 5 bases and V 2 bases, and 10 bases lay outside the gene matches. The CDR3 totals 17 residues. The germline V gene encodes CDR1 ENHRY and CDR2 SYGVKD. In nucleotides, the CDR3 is TGTGCCATCAGTGAGGGGAGGGGGACAGGGAACCATCAGCCCCAGCATTTT. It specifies CAISEGRGTGNHQPQHF.

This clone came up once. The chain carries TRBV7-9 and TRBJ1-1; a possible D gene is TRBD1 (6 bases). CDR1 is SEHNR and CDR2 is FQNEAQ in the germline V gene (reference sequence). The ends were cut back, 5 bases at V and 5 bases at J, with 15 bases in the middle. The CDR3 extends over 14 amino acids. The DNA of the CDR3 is TGTGCCAGCAGCCCAGGAGGGGGGGCGACTGAAGCTTTCTTT. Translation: CASSPGGGATEAFF.

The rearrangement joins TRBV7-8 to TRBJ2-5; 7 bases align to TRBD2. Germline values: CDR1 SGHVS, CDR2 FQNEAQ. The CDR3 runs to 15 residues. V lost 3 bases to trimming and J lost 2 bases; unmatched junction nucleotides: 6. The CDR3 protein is CASSLSSGNQETQYF. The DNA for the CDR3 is TGTGCCAGCAGCTTGTCTAGCGGAAATCAAGAGACCCAGTACTTC.

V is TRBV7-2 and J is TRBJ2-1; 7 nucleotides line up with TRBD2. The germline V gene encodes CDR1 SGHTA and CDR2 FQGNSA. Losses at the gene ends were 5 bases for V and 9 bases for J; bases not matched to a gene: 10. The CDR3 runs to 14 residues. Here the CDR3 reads CASSPAGVVREQFF. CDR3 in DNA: TGTGCCAGCAGCCCGGCGGGGGTAGTGCGTGAGCAGTTCTTC.

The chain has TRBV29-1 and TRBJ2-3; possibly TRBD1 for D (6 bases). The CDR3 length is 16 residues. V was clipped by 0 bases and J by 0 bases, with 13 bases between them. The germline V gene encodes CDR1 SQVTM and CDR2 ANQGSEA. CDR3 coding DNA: TGCAGCGTTGAAGATTGGACAGCGTCTAGCACAGATACGCAGTATTTT. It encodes CSVEDWTASSTDTQYF.

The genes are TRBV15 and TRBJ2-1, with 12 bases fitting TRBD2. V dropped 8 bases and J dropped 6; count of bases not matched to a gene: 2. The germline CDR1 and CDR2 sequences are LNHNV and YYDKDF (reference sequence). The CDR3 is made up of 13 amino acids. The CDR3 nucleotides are TGTGCCACCGAGGGACTAGCGGGCAATGAGCAGTTCTTC. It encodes CATEGLAGNEQFF.

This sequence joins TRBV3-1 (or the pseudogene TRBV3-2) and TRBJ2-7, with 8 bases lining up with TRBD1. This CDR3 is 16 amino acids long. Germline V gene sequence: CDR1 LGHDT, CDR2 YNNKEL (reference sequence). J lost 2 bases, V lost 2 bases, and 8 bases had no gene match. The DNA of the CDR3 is TGTGCCAGCAGCCAACCTACCGGGACAGGACCCTACGAGCAGTACTTC. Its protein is CASSQPTGTGPYEQYF.

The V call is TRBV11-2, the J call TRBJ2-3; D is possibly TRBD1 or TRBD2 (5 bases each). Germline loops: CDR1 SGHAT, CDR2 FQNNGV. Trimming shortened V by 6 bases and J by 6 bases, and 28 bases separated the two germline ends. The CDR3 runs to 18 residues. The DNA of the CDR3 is TGTGCCAGCAGTTCCCCCGGGGCTTCACCCCTCATAGGGGATACGCAGTATTTT. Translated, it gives CASSSPGASPLIGDTQYF.

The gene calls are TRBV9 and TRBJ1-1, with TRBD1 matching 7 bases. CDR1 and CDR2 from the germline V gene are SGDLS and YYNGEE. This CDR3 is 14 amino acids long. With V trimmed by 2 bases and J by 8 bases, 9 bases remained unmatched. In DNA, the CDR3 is TGTGCCAGCAGCGTGACAGGGAACAAGGGGGAAGCTTTCTTT. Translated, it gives CASSVTGNKGEAFF.

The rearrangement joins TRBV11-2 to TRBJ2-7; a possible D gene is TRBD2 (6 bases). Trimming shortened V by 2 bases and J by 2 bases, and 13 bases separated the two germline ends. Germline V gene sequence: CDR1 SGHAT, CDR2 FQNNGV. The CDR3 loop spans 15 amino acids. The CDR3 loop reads CASSLSGLSTYEQYF. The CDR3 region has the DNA TGTGCCAGCAGCTTATCGGGACTGTCGACCTACGAGCAGTACTTC.

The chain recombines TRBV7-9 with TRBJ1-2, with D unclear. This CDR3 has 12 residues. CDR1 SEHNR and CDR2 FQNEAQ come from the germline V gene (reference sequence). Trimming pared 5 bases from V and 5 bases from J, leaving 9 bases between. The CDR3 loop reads CASSAREYGYTF. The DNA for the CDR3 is TGTGCCAGCAGCGCACGGGAGTATGGCTACACCTTC.

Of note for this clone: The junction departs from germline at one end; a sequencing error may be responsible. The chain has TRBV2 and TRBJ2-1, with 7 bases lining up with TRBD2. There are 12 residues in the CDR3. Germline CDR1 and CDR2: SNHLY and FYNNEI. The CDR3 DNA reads TGTGCCAGCAGTGTCGAGCGGGGATGGTTAGTCTTC. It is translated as CASSVERGWLVF.

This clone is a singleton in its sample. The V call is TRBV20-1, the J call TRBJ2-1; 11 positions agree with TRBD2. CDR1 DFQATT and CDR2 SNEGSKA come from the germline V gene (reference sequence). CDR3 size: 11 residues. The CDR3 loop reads CRVSGGGEQFF. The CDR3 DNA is TGCAGGGTTAGCGGGGGGGGCGAGCAGTTCTTC.

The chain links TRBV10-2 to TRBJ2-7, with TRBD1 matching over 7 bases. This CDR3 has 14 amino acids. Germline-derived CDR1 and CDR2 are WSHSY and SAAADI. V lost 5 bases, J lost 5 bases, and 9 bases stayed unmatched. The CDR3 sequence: CASSYSDRDDEQYF. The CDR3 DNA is TGCGCCAGCAGTTACTCCGACAGGGATGACGAGCAGTACTTC.

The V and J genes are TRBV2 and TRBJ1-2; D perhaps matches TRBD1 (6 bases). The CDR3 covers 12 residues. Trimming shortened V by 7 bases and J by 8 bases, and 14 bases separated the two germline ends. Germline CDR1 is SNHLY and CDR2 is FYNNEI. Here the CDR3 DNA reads TGTGCCAGCATTTGGGGGCCGGGAGGCTACACCTTC. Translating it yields CASIWGPGGYTF.

This CDR3 is CASSPPQGLGNTEAFF. The CDR3, as DNA: TGTGCCAGCTCACCACCCCAGGGTTTAGGGAACACTGAAGCTTTCTTT. The chain links TRBV18 to TRBJ1-1; possibly TRBD1 for D (5 bases). Per germline, CDR1 KGHSH and CDR2 LQKENI. CDR3 length: 16 amino acids. The germline V and J ends were trimmed by 0 bases and 1 base, with 12 bases remaining between them.

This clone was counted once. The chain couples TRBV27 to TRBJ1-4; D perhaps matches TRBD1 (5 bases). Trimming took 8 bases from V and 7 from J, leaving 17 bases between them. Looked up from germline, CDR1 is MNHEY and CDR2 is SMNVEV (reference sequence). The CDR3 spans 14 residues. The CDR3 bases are TGTGCCAGCCGCCTTAAAGGGGAGGTTGAAAAACTGTTTTTT. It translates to CASRLKGEVEKLFF.

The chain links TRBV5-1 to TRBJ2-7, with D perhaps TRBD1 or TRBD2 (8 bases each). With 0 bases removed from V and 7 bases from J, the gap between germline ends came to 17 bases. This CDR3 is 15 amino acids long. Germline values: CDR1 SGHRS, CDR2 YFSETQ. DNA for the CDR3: TGCGCCAGCAGCTTGGTGGACAGGGCGGGGGGAGAGCAGTACTTC. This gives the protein CASSLVDRAGGEQYF.

CDR3 DNA: TGTGCTAGGATAACCAAGGGGGACAGGGCCCCAGATACGCAGTATTTT. Protein sequence: CARITKGDRAPDTQYF. The chain uses TRBV12-5 and TRBJ2-3, with 9 bases that match TRBD1. Losses at the gene ends were 9 bases for V and 4 bases for J; bases not matched to a gene: 14. This CDR3 comprises 16 residues. The germline V gene encodes CDR1 LGHNT and CDR2 FRNRAP.

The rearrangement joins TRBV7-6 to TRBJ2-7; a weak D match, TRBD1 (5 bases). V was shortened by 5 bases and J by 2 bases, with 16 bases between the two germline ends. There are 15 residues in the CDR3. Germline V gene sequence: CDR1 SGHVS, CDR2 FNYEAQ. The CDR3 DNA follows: TGTGCCAGCAGCCTCCCCCGTGAACAGGCCTACGAGCAGTACTTC. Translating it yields CASSLPREQAYEQYF.

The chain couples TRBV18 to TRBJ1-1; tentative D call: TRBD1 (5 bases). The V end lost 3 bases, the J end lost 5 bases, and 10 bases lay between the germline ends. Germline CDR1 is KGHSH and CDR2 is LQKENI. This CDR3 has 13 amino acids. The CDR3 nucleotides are TGTGCCAGCTCACCTCTCAGACAGACTGAAGCTTTCTTT. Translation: CASSPLRQTEAFF.

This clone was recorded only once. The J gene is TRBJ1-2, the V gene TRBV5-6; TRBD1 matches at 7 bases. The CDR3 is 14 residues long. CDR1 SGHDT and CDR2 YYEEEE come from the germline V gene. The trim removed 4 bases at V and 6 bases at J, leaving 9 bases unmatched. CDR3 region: CASSLDRAWDGYTF. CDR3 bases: TGTGCCAGCAGCCTAGACAGGGCCTGGGATGGCTACACCTTC.

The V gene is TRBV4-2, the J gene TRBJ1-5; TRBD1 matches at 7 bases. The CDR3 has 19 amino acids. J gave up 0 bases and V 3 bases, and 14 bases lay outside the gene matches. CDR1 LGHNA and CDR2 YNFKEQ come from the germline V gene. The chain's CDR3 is CASSHPPGQTIYSNQPQHF. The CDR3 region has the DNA TGTGCCAGCAGCCATCCCCCGGGACAGACGATTTATAGCAATCAGCCCCAGCATTTT.

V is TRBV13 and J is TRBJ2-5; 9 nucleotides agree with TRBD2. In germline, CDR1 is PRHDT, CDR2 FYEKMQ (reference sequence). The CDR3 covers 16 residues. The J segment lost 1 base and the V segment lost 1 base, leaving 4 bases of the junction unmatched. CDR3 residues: CASSLVSSGTQETQYF. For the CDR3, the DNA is TGTGCCAGCAGCTTAGTCTCTAGCGGGACCCAAGAGACCCAGTACTTC.

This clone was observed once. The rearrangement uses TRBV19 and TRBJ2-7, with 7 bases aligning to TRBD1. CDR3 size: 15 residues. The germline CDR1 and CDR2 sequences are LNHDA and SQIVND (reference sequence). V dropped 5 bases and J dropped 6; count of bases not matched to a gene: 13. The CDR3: CASSGTAARLSEQYF. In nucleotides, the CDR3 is TGTGCCAGTAGTGGGACAGCAGCCAGACTCTCCGAGCAGTACTTC.